These 31 T cell receptor beta chains came from one sample sequenced in a study of low-dose radiotherapy and immunotherapy resistance in tumors. Time point specified: before trial treatment. cDNA synthesis used a TRAV/TRBV-specific primer set for both chains. TCR amplification ran approximately 20 PCR cycles using constant-region and V-primer adapter primers. MiXCR, run by TCRdb on the reads, gives a single entry per CDR3 protein. The data show around 64,000 distinct CDR3 sequences, about a quarter seen once. This material consisted of PBMCs, taken before treatment. These receptors originate from a male donor with rectosigmoid adenocarcinoma.

This clonotype was observed a handful of times. V and J are TRBV28 and TRBJ2-7; TRBD2 might be the D (5 bases). V gave up 2 bases and J gave up 2 bases, with 10 bases separating them. The CDR3 is 14 residues long. Germline values: CDR1 MDHEN, CDR2 SYDVKM. The chain's CDR3 is CASSLGGGPYEQYF. As DNA, the CDR3 is TGTGCCAGCAGTTTAGGAGGCGGTCCCTACGAGCAGTACTTC.

This clonotype occurred many times. The V and J genes are TRBV28 and TRBJ1-2; 9 bases fit TRBD1. Germline V gives CDR1 MDHEN, CDR2 SYDVKM. The trim removed 2 bases at V and 8 bases at J, leaving 9 bases unmatched. The length of the CDR3 is 15 residues. The CDR3 loop is CASSLQWGTGLGYTF. As DNA, the CDR3 is TGTGCCAGCAGTTTACAGTGGGGGACAGGGCTCGGCTACACCTTC.

This clonotype was recorded at least ten times. The genes are TRBV18 and TRBJ2-3, with 7 bases lining up with TRBD2. The V and J ends lost 3 bases and 2 bases, in that order; junction bases with no gene match: 5. This CDR3 is built from 15 residues. Germline CDR1 is KGHSH and CDR2 is LQKENI. CDR3 coding DNA: TGTGCCAGCTCACCCGACCGGGGGGACACAGATACGCAGTATTTT. Residues: CASSPDRGDTDTQYF.

This clonotype showed up many times. V usage is TRBV7-6 and J usage is TRBJ2-1, with 8 bases identical to TRBD2. This CDR3 comprises 15 residues. The germline V gene encodes CDR1 SGHVS and CDR2 FNYEAQ. V dropped 5 bases and J dropped 0; count of bases not matched to a gene: 3. CDR3 coding DNA: TGTGCCAGCAGCGGTGGGACTAGCTCCTACAATGAGCAGTTCTTC. It translates to CASSGGTSSYNEQFF.

This chain connects TRBV18 to TRBJ2-5; no clear D. Trimming cost V 2 bases and J 1 base, with 11 bases left between them. This CDR3 is 15 amino acids long. Germline CDR1 reads KGHSH; CDR2 reads LQKENI. The CDR3 bases are TGTGCCAGCTCACCAGGACCCCTAGTCCAAGAGACCCAGTACTTC. Protein sequence: CASSPGPLVQETQYF.

This clonotype was counted many times. The chain joins TRBV6-2 or TRBV6-3 to TRBJ1-5; no clear D. The ends were cut back, 0 bases at V and 3 bases at J, with 12 bases in the middle. Germline-derived CDR1 and CDR2 are MNHEY and SVGEGT. This CDR3 region has 16 residues. The CDR3 DNA reads TGTGCCAGCAGTTACTCGTCTAGGGCAGCCAATCAGCCCCAGCATTTT. The encoded protein is CASSYSSRAANQPQHF.

This clonotype was picked up a small number of times. The chain combines TRBV20-1 with TRBJ2-4; tentatively, D is TRBD2 (6 bases). Germline assignment: CDR1 DFQATT and CDR2 SNEGSKA (reference sequence). Trimming removed 4 bases at V and 7 bases at J, with 11 bases between. This CDR3 is 12 amino acids long. Written as DNA, the CDR3 is TGCAGTGCTATAGGAGGGCATAACATTCAGTACTTC. This gives the protein CSAIGGHNIQYF.

About this clonotype itself: A far larger clone differs by one base, so this is likely a read error. The chain has TRBV28 and TRBJ2-7, with 7 bases fitting TRBD1. The end of the DNA is better explained by TRBJ2-1, so the J call may be wrong. The germline gives CDR1 MDHEN, CDR2 SYDVKM. The CDR3 has 15 residues. The CDR3 sequence is CGSSQDRVQDREQFF. CDR3 coding DNA: TGTGGCAGCAGTCAAGACAGGGTACAGGACAGGGAGCAGTTCTTC.

On this clonotype: A far larger clone is a single base away, which makes a read error likely. This chain uses TRBV18 with TRBJ2-7; D is undetermined. Germline CDR1 and CDR2: KGHSH and LQKENI. V lost 3 bases and J 7 bases, leaving 19 bases between the germline ends. This CDR3 is 15 amino acids long. The CDR3 is CASSPATATYNEQYF. Here the CDR3 DNA reads TGTGCCAGCTCACCTGCCACAGCCACCTACAATGAGCAGTACTTC.

This clonotype was found many times. The rearrangement uses TRBV5-1 and TRBJ2-3, with D unresolved. Germline V gene data show CDR1 as SGHRS and CDR2 as YFSETQ. The length of the CDR3 is 14 residues. V gave up 4 bases and J gave up 6 bases, with 15 bases separating them. Here the CDR3 DNA reads TGCGCCAGCAGCGCGGACGGGCAGGAGGATACGCAGTATTTT. Its translation: CASSADGQEDTQYF.

There are many counts of this clonotype. The chain combines TRBV29-1 with TRBJ2-1; 9 bases line up with TRBD1. Losses at the gene ends were 5 bases for V and 8 bases for J; bases not matched to a gene: 7. Per germline, CDR1 SQVTM and CDR2 ANQGSEA. The CDR3 has 13 residues. The CDR3, as DNA: TGCAGCGTTCCACCGGGACAGGGCGATGAGCAGTTCTTC. It codes for CSVPPGQGDEQFF.

Remarks on this clonotype: With a far larger clone one base away, a read error is the likely cause. The gene calls are TRBV6-6 and TRBJ2-7, with 12 bases aligning to TRBD1. The germline CDR1 and CDR2 sequences are MNHNY and SVGAGI (reference sequence). This CDR3 is built from 19 residues. Germline trimming cut 2 bases from V and 4 bases from J; bases unmatched to any gene: 15. This CDR3 is CASSYATASGTGGVYEQYF. DNA of the CDR3: TGTGCCAGCAGTTACGCAACCGCCTCCGGGACAGGGGGCGTTTACGAGCAGTACTTC.

The genes are TRBV28 and TRBJ2-7; D possibly corresponds to TRBD1 (6 bases). The V gene lost 7 bases and the J gene lost 6 bases, with 19 bases spanning the gap. The CDR3 totals 14 residues. Per the germline V gene, CDR1 is MDHEN and CDR2 is SYDVKM. CDR3 amino acids: CASTPGRGPPEQYF. The CDR3 coding sequence is TGTGCCAGCACCCCCGGCAGGGGTCCCCCCGAGCAGTACTTC.

In this sample, this clonotype turned up many times. The V call is TRBV6-4, the J call TRBJ2-3, with 8 bases identical to TRBD2. Germline V lookup: CDR1 MRHNA, CDR2 SNTAGT. The CDR3 consists of 14 residues. With 0 bases clipped from V and 4 bases from J, the junction kept 0 bases outside the gene matches. The CDR3 coding sequence is TGTGCCAGCAGTGACTCGCGGGGGGCAGATACGCAGTATTTT. This codes for CASSDSRGADTQYF.

This clonotype was recorded a few times. A read error is likely here: a far larger clone is one base away. The chain combines TRBV6-1 with TRBJ2-1; TRBD2 agrees at 9 bases. The CDR3 sequence is 17 residues long. The V gene end was trimmed by 3 bases and the J gene end by 10 bases; junction bases not matched to a gene: 16. The germline CDR1 and CDR2 sequences are MNHNS and SASEGT. DNA for the CDR3: TGTGCCAGCAGTGACCGGGCTAGCGGGGTCAGCTCCTACGAGCAGTTCTTC. Translation gives CASSDRASGVSSYEQFF.

This clonotype was counted at least ten times. The chain combines TRBV19 with TRBJ2-5; TRBD2 is a possible D gene (5 bases). V was cut by 5 bases and J by 4 bases, with 14 bases left in between. The V gene's germline CDR1 is LNHDA and CDR2 SQIVND (reference sequence). The CDR3 has 14 residues. The CDR3 protein is CASSGLATGETQYF. The CDR3, as DNA: TGTGCCAGTAGTGGGCTAGCCACCGGAGAGACCCAGTACTTC. The full variable domain, rest sourced from reference TRBV19 and TRBJ2-5, is DGGITQSPKYLFRKEGQNVTLSCEQNLNHDAMYWYRQDPGQGLRLIYYSQIVNDFQKGDIAEGYSVSREKKESFPLTVTSAQKNPTAFYLCASSGLATGETQYFGPGTRLLVL.

This clonotype has ten or more counts. V gene TRBV18 combines with J gene TRBJ2-2, with TRBD1 identical over 12 bases. The CDR3 length is 19 residues. V trimming: 4 bases; J trimming: 9 bases; junction bases outside the gene matches: 18. Germline V lookup: CDR1 KGHSH, CDR2 LQKENI. The CDR3 DNA follows: TGTGCCAGCTCACTCACCCCCCCCGGGACAGGGGGCGTAGCAAGGGAGCTGTTTTTT. It is translated as CASSLTPPGTGGVARELFF.

This clonotype was detected many times. V is TRBV5-1 and J is TRBJ1-6; perhaps TRBD1 as D (5 bases). This CDR3 has 15 residues. CDR1 is SGHRS and CDR2 is YFSETQ in the germline V gene. V gave up 4 bases and J gave up 10 bases, with 18 bases separating them. Here the CDR3 DNA reads TGCGCCAGCAGCGGGGACGGGGATCAAGGCTCACCCCTCCACTTT. This codes for CASSGDGDQGSPLHF.

On this clonotype itself: This likely reflects a read error, since a far larger clone is one base away. The J gene is TRBJ2-1, the V gene TRBV12-3 or TRBV12-4; TRBD2 aligns across 10 bases. V gave up 5 bases and J gave up 7 bases; unmatched junction bases: 5. This CDR3 comprises 14 residues. The CDR3: CASSASGSWNEQFF. Here the CDR3 DNA reads TGTGCCAGCAGTGCTAGCGGGAGCTGGAATGAGCAGTTCTTC.

This clonotype appeared many times. V gene TRBV6-4 combines with J gene TRBJ2-2; D unclear. The CDR3 has 11 residues. CDR1 MRHNA and CDR2 SNTAGT come from the germline V gene. Trimming took off 4 bases at V and 7 bases at J, with 4 bases between the two ends. CDR3 amino acids: CASSVVGELFF. The CDR3 DNA is TGTGCCAGCAGTGTGGTCGGGGAGCTGTTTTTT.

This clonotype showed up many times. The chain has TRBV28 and TRBJ2-1; D possibly corresponds to TRBD2 (7 bases). V dropped 2 bases and J dropped 2 bases, with 19 bases sitting between them. The V gene's germline CDR1 is MDHEN and CDR2 SYDVKM. The CDR3 spans 18 residues. DNA for the CDR3: TGTGCCAGCAGTTTAGGGGGGGCGCGTCAAAGGCCCTACAATGAGCAGTTCTTC. This translates into CASSLGGARQRPYNEQFF.

The chain employs TRBV7-2 and TRBJ2-1, with D perhaps assigned TRBD1 or TRBD2 (5 bases each). Germline V CDR1 and CDR2: SGHTA, FQGNSA. V lost 1 base and J lost 1, with 20 bases in between. This CDR3 is 19 amino acids long. CDR3 DNA sequence: TGTGCCAGCAGCTTAGTGGGGGTCAGCCTCACCCAGTCCTACAATGAGCAGTTCTTC. This encodes CASSLVGVSLTQSYNEQFF.

This clonotype has at least ten counts. V usage is TRBV7-3 and J usage is TRBJ2-1; the match to TRBD2 covers 7 bases. The CDR3 runs to 15 residues. The ends lost 5 bases at V and 6 bases at J; junction bases unmatched: 10. Germline V gene lookup returns CDR1 SGHTA and CDR2 FQGTGA. The CDR3 region has the DNA TGTGCCAGCAGCCCCGGGGGGAGGTCAATCAATGAGCAGTTCTTC. It yields the protein CASSPGGRSINEQFF.

Many counts were recorded for this clonotype. V is TRBV29-1 and J is TRBJ2-7; possibly TRBD1 for D (5 bases). V was trimmed by 5 bases and J by 2 bases, leaving 19 bases between them. The germline V gene has CDR1 SQVTM and CDR2 ANQGSEA. The CDR3 contains 15 residues. The CDR3 loop reads CSVSRTGPGAYEQYF. In nucleotides, the CDR3 is TGCAGCGTTTCCCGAACAGGCCCTGGGGCCTACGAGCAGTACTTC.

Many counts were recorded for this clonotype. V and J are TRBV19 and TRBJ2-3; 7 bases align to TRBD2. CDR3 length: 14 amino acids. J gave up 5 bases and V 2 bases, and 4 bases lay outside the gene matches. Germline CDR1 and CDR2: LNHDA and SQIVND (reference sequence). CDR3 DNA sequence: TGTGCCAGTAGTATACCGGCGGGAGTAGATACGCAGTATTTT. This codes for CASSIPAGVDTQYF. The variable domain in full, with the rest retrieved from reference TRBV19 and TRBJ2-3, is DGGITQSPKYLFRKEGQNVTLSCEQNLNHDAMYWYRQDPGQGLRLIYYSQIVNDFQKGDIAEGYSVSREKKESFPLTVTSAQKNPTAFYLCASSIPAGVDTQYFGPGTRLTVL.

This clonotype has a count of ten or more. The V gene is TRBV28, the J gene TRBJ2-5; D ambiguous. The CDR3 is 14 amino acids. The V end lost 8 bases, the J end lost 0 bases, and 13 bases lay between the germline ends. CDR1 MDHEN and CDR2 SYDVKM come from the germline V gene. This CDR3 is CASEASDYQETQYF. The CDR3 DNA sequence: TGTGCCAGCGAGGCCTCAGATTACCAAGAGACCCAGTACTTC.

This clonotype appeared many times. The chain joins TRBV7-9 to TRBJ1-1; no reliable D call. The germline gives CDR1 SEHNR, CDR2 FQNEAQ (reference sequence). CDR3 size: 15 residues. The V end lost 3 bases, the J end lost 0 bases, and 11 bases lay between the germline ends. The CDR3 bases are TGTGCCAGCAGCTTGGAGGAGGGCGTGAACACTGAAGCTTTCTTT. Protein: CASSLEEGVNTEAFF.

There are many counts of this clonotype. The gene calls are TRBV28 and TRBJ2-3, with TRBD1 matching over 7 bases. The trim removed 6 bases at V and 0 bases at J, leaving 6 bases unmatched. CDR1 and CDR2 (germline): MDHEN, SYDVKM. This CDR3 spans 15 amino acids. In DNA form, the CDR3 reads TGTGCCAGCAGCACACCGACAGGGAGCACAGATACGCAGTATTTT. Translation: CASSTPTGSTDTQYF.

The chain uses TRBV11-3 and TRBJ2-7; 9 nucleotides align to TRBD1. The CDR3 consists of 13 residues. V lost 5 bases to trimming and J lost 5 bases; unmatched junction nucleotides: 4. The germline CDR1 and CDR2 sequences are SGHNT and YENEEA. The DNA of the CDR3 is TGTGCCAGCAGCACCGGACAGGGGAACGAGCAGTACTTC. Residues: CASSTGQGNEQYF. The variable domain in full, completed from reference TRBV11-3 and TRBJ2-7, reads EAGVVQSPRYKIIEKKQPVAFWCNPISGHNTLYWYLQNLGQGPELLIRYENEEAVDDSQLPKDRFSAERLKGVDSTLKIQPAELGDSAVYLCASSTGQGNEQYFGPGTRLTVT.

This clonotype appeared many times. V gene TRBV27 combines with J gene TRBJ2-5; D is perhaps TRBD2 (7 bases). Trimming took off 8 bases at V and 1 base at J, with 17 bases between the two ends. Germline lookup yields CDR1 MNHEY and CDR2 SMNVEV (reference sequence). The CDR3 covers 15 residues. The CDR3 sequence: CASGNGRGAQETQYF. The CDR3 region has the DNA TGTGCCAGCGGAAACGGCCGGGGGGCCCAAGAGACCCAGTACTTC.

Ten or more counts support this clonotype. The rearrangement links TRBV27 to TRBJ1-2; unclear D gene. Between the trimmed V and J ends, which lost 6 bases and 3 bases, there was a span of 20 bases. Germline assignment: CDR1 MNHEY and CDR2 SMNVEV (reference sequence). The CDR3 spans 16 residues. CDR3 sequence reads: CASSQDWGGSDYGYTF. The CDR3 region has the DNA TGTGCCAGCAGCCAAGACTGGGGAGGAAGTGACTATGGCTACACCTTC.